This paragraph covers one T cell receptor (beta chain) sequence. Its antigen is undetermined. V was pared by 4 bases and J by 5 bases, with 12 bases of the junction left unmatched. CDR1 SGDLS and CDR2 YYNGEE come from the germline V gene. This CDR3 has 18 amino acids. Sequencing was performed with immunoSEQ multiplex PCR; in TCRdb, only in-frame clones are kept and a portion is missing. The sample contains 120,000 to 150,000 clones, roughly 90% of which appear only once. The data derive from a study of T cell responses to AZD1222 COVID-19 vaccine. Study summary: Samples with a second dose at about 4 or about 12 weeks were pooled together.

Findings of the study overall: Receipt of two AZD1222 doses was followed by a rise in Spike-specific TCR breadth and depth. Repertoire samples came only from after the peak T cell response.

The material sequenced was peripheral blood, taken on day 0 of AZD1222 vaccination. This receptor was identified in an adult in good health. The chain has TRBV9 and TRBJ2-3; 14 positions match TRBD2. The DNA for the CDR3 is TGTGCCAGCAGCCCCCGCGGCGGGACTAGCGGGAGTGGAGATACGCAGTATTTT. This sequence encodes CASSPRGGTSGSGDTQYF.